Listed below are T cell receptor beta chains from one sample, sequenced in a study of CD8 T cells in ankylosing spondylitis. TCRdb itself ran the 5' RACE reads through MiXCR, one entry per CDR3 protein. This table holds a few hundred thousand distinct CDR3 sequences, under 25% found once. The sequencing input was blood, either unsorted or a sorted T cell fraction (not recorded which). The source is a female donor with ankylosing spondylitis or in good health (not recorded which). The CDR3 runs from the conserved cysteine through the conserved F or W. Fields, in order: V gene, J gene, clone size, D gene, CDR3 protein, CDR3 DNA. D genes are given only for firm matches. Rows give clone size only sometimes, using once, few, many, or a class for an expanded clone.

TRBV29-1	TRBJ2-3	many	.	CSVALTGGTDTQYF	TGCAGCGTTGCGCTGACAGGAGGCACAGATACGCAGTATTTT
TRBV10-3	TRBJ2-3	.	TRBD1	CAISADRVMATDTQYF	TGTGCCATCAGTGCCGACAGGGTGATGGCGACAGATACGCAGTATTTT
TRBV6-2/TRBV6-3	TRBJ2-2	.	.	CASTGQITGELFF	TGTGCCAGCACCGGACAGATCACCGGGGAGCTGTTTTTT
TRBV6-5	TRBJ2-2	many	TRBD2	CASSYSGLAEGTGELFF	TGTGCCAGCAGTTACTCGGGGCTAGCGGAGGGAACCGGGGAGCTGTTTTTT
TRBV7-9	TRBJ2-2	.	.	CASRPGTGSTGELFF	TGTGCCAGCAGACCTGGGACTGGCTCCACCGGGGAGCTGTTTTTT
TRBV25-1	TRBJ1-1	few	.	CASTPRAGYTEAFF	TGTGCCAGCACCCCAAGGGCGGGTTACACTGAAGCTTTCTTT
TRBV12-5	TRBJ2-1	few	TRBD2	CASGPPGTSVLGNEQFF	TGTGCTAGTGGCCCCCCCGGGACTAGCGTTCTGGGGAATGAGCAGTTCTTC
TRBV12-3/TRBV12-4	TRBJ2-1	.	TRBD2	CASTLAGGHEQFF	TGTGCCAGCACCTTAGCGGGAGGGCATGAGCAGTTCTTC
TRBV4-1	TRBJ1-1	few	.	CASSHADGLNTEAFF	TGCGCCAGCAGCCACGCCGACGGACTGAACACTGAAGCTTTCTTT
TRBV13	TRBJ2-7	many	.	CASSPSGRSYEQYF	TGTGCCAGCAGCCCATCGGGGCGTTCCTACGAGCAGTACTTC
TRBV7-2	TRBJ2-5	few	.	CASSLLPAAQGTQYF	TGTGCCAGCAGCTTACTTCCCGCAGCTCAGGGGACCCAGTACTTC
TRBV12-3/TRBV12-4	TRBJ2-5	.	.	CASSPLSAPTGTQYF	TGTGCCAGCAGTCCACTTTCTGCGCCCACGGGGACCCAGTACTTC
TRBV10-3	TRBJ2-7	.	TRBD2	CATRAAGGPVEQYF	TGTGCCACCCGCGCGGCGGGAGGGCCGGTCGAGCAGTACTTC
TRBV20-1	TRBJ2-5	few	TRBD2	CSAATSGEGETQYF	TGCAGTGCTGCGACTAGCGGGGAGGGGGAGACCCAGTACTTC
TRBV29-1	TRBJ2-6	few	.	CSVERPISSGANVLTF	TGCAGCGTTGAACGGCCCATCTCCTCTGGGGCCAACGTCCTGACTTTC
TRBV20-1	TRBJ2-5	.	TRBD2	CSATWTSAEETQYF	TGCAGTGCTACCTGGACTAGCGCAGAAGAGACCCAGTACTTC
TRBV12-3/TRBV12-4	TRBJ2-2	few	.	CASSRRQLSNTGELFF	TGTGCCAGCAGCCGGAGACAGTTGTCGAACACCGGGGAGCTGTTTTTT
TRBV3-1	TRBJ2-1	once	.	CASSLQEDEQFF	TGTGCCAGCAGTCTTCAGGAGGACGAGCAGTTCTTC
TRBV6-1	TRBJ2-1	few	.	CASRETRYNEQFF	TGTGCCAGCAGGGAGACTAGGTACAATGAGCAGTTCTTC
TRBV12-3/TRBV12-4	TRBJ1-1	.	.	CASSFSGRATEAFF	TGTGCCAGCAGTTTTTCAGGGAGGGCCACTGAAGCTTTCTTT
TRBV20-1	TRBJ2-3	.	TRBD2	CSARDHRGDSDTQYF	TGCAGTGCTAGAGATCACCGGGGGGACTCAGATACGCAGTATTTT
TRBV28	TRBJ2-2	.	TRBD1	CASDRGSNTGELFF	TGTGCCAGCGACAGGGGTTCGAACACCGGGGAGCTGTTTTTT
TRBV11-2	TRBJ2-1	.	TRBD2	CASSLSGTSFSEQFF	TGTGCCAGCAGCTTAAGCGGGACTAGCTTTAGTGAGCAGTTCTTC
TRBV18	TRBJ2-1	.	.	CASSPPQPPYNEQFF	TGTGCCAGCTCACCCCCCCAACCCCCATACAATGAGCAGTTCTTC
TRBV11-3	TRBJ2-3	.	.	CASSSRTTGDTQYF	TGTGCCAGCAGCTCGAGGACTACGGGAGATACGCAGTATTTT
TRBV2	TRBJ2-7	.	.	CASRGPTLYEQYF	TGTGCCAGCAGGGGACCGACCCTCTACGAGCAGTACTTC
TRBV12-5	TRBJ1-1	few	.	CASGLRGSEAFF	TGTGCTAGTGGTTTGCGGGGATCTGAAGCTTTCTTT
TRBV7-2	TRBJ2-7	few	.	CASSIVNQGYEQYF	TGTGCCAGCAGCATAGTGAACCAAGGTTACGAGCAGTACTTC
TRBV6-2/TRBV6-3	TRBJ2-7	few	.	CASKEGVSYEQYF	TGTGCCAGCAAGGAGGGAGTCTCCTACGAGCAGTACTTC
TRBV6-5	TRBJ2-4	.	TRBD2	CASSSPGTSGRNIQYF	TGTGCCAGCAGTTCCCCCGGGACTAGCGGGAGGAACATTCAGTACTTC
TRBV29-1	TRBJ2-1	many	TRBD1	CSVGTGGLNEQFF	TGCAGCGTCGGGACAGGGGGCCTTAATGAGCAGTTCTTC
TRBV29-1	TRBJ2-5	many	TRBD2	CSVAAGVATNQETQYF	TGCAGCGTTGCAGCGGGAGTAGCGACCAACCAAGAGACCCAGTACTTC
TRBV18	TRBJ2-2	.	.	CASSPPLRGELFF	TGTGCCAGCTCACCACCGCTGAGAGGGGAGCTGTTTTTT
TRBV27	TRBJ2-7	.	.	CASRSSRTVVPYEQYF	TGTGCCAGCAGATCCAGCAGGACGGTAGTTCCTTACGAGCAGTACTTC
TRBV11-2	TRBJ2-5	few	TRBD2	CASSLKILAGDRRETQYF	TGTGCCAGCAGCTTAAAGATTCTAGCGGGAGATCGGCGTGAGACCCAGTACTTC
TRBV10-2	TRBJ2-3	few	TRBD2	CASRGLAGAADTQYF	TGCGCCAGCAGGGGACTAGCGGGAGCGGCAGATACGCAGTATTTT
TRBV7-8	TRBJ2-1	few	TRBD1	CASSWPAGTGAYNEQFF	TGTGCCAGCAGCTGGCCCGCCGGGACAGGGGCCTACAATGAGCAGTTCTTC
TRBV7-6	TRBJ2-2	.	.	CASSLGAAGELFF	TGTGCCAGCAGCTTAGGGGCGGCCGGGGAGCTGTTTTTT
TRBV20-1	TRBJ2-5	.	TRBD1	CSASTGQETQYF	TGCAGTGCCTCGACAGGGCAAGAGACCCAGTACTTC
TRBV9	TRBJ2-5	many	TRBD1	CASSATGTETQYF	TGTGCCAGCAGCGCGACAGGGACCGAGACCCAGTACTTC
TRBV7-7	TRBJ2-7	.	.	CASSLTLTGKYEQYF	TGTGCCAGCAGCTTAACCCTCACAGGGAAATACGAGCAGTACTTC
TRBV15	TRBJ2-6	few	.	CATRTSGANVLTF	TGTGCCACCAGGACCTCTGGGGCCAACGTCCTGACTTTC
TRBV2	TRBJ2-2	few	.	CASSVDGTNTGELFF	TGTGCCAGCAGTGTTGACGGGACGAACACCGGGGAGCTGTTTTTT
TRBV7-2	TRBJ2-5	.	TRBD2	CASSRSNPAAGGETQYF	TGTGCCAGCAGCCGAAGCAATCCCGCGGCGGGAGGAGAGACCCAGTACTTC
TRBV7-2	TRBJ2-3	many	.	CASSLTAAASTDTQYF	TGTGCCAGCAGCTTAACGGCAGCGGCTAGCACAGATACGCAGTATTTT
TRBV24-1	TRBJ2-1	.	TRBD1	CATSDTGGNSGEQFF	TGTGCCACCAGTGATACAGGGGGCAATTCGGGTGAGCAGTTCTTC
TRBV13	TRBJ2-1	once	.	CASSNSGLHKTYNEQFF	TGTGCCAGCAGCAATTCGGGCCTACATAAAACCTACAATGAGCAGTTCTTC
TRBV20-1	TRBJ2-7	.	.	CSARGPGHPGEQYF	TGCAGTGCTAGAGGGCCGGGACATCCTGGCGAGCAGTACTTC
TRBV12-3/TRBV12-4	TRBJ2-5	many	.	CASGGEKTQYF	TGTGCATCTGGGGGTGAAAAGACCCAGTACTTC
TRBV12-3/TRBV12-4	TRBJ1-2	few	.	CASSFRPYGYTF	TGTGCCAGCAGTTTTAGACCTTATGGCTACACCTTC
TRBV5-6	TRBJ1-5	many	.	CASSTQGRADQPQHF	TGTGCCAGCAGCACCCAGGGAAGGGCCGATCAGCCCCAGCATTTT
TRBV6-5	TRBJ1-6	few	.	CASSYMGGGSPLHF	TGTGCCAGCAGTTATATGGGAGGAGGATCACCCCTCCACTTT
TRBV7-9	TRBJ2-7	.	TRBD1	CASSGDRGTYEQYF	TGTGCCAGCAGCGGGGACAGGGGAACCTACGAGCAGTACTTC
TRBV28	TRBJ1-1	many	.	CAIKRGTTEAFF	TGTGCCATCAAAAGGGGGACCACTGAAGCTTTCTTT
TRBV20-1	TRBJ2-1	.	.	CSARDLSNGADEQFF	TGCAGTGCTAGAGATCTAAGTAACGGTGCCGATGAGCAGTTCTTC
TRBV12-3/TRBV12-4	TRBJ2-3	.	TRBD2	CASSLYLAGMGDTQYF	TGTGCCAGCAGTTTGTATCTAGCGGGTATGGGGGATACGCAGTATTTT